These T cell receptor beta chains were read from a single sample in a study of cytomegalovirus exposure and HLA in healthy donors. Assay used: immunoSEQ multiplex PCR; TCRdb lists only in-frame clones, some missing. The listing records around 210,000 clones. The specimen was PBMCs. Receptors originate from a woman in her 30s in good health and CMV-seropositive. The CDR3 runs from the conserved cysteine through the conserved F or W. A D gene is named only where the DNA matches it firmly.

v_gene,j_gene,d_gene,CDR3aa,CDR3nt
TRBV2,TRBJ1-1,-,CASSAGGNTEAFF,TGTGCCAGCAGTGCCGGGGGGAACACTGAAGCTTTCTTT
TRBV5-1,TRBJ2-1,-,CASSLLSLNEQFF,TGCGCCAGCAGCCTCCTGTCTCTCAATGAGCAGTTCTTC
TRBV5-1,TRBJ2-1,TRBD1,CASSPANRQGSTNEQFF,TGCGCCAGCAGCCCCGCAAACAGACAGGGTTCCACCAATGAGCAGTTCTTC
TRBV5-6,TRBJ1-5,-,CASSFFGGGNQPQHF,TGTGCCAGCAGCTTTTTCGGAGGAGGCAATCAGCCCCAGCATTTT
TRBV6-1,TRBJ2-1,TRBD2,CASRLTSGVFNEQFF,TGTGCCAGCAGACTGACTAGCGGGGTATTCAATGAGCAGTTCTTC
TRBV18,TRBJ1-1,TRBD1,CASSSQGAGAAFF,TGTGCCAGCTCATCTCAGGGGGCAGGCGCAGCTTTCTTT
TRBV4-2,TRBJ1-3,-,CASSPGHEVTGNTIYF,TGTGCCAGCAGCCCCGGACATGAAGTAACTGGAAACACCATATATTTT
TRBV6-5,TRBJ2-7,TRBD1,CASSYSTGAISHEQYF,TGTGCCAGCAGTTACTCGACAGGGGCCATCTCCCACGAGCAGTACTTC
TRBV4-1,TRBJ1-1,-,CASSQDHGSEAFF,TGCGCCAGCAGCCAAGATCATGGCAGTGAAGCTTTCTTT
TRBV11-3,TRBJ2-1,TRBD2,CASSLDQSGSLAGGHEQFF,TGTGCCAGCAGCTTAGATCAGAGCGGGAGCTTAGCTGGGGGTCATGAGCAGTTCTTC
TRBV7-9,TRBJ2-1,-,CASSYLGGSYNEQFF,TGTGCCAGCAGCTACCTAGGGGGCTCCTACAATGAGCAGTTCTTC
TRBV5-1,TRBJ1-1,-,CASSLEPQGSEAFF,TGCGCCAGCAGCTTGGAACCACAGGGCTCTGAAGCTTTCTTT
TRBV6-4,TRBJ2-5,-,CASLSRGPQYDSGETQYF,TGTGCCAGTCTTTCCAGGGGTCCCCAATACGATTCGGGGGAGACCCAGTACTTC
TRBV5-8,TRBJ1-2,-,CASSFVDSWRNYGYTF,TGTGCCAGCAGCTTCGTGGACAGTTGGCGTAACTATGGCTACACCTTC
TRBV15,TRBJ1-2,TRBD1,CATSRDRVNYGYTF,TGTGCCACCAGCAGGGACAGGGTTAACTATGGCTACACCTTC
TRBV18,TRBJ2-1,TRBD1,CASSPLTQGAFHEQFF,TGTGCCAGCTCACCACTAACCCAGGGGGCCTTTCATGAGCAGTTCTTC
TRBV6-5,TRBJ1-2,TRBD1,CASSYRTGGFGYTF,TGTGCCAGCAGTTACCGGACAGGGGGCTTTGGCTACACCTTC
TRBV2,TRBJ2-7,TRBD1,CASSGQAYEQYF,TGTGCCAGCAGCGGACAGGCCTACGAGCAGTACTTC
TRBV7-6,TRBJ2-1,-,CASSLGMGQSYNEQFF,TGTGCCAGCAGCTTAGGTATGGGGCAGTCCTACAATGAGCAGTTCTTC
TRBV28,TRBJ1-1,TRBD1,CASSSRGLNTEAFF,TGTGCCAGCAGTTCCAGGGGGTTGAACACTGAAGCTTTCTTT
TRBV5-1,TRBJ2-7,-,CASSGVLAGPSYEQYF,TGCGCCAGCAGCGGGGTGCTGGCGGGACCGTCCTACGAGCAGTACTTC
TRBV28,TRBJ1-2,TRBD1,CASGNRGQVYGYTF,TGTGCCAGCGGCAACAGGGGGCAGGTCTATGGCTACACCTTC
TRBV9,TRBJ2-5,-,CASSVATSQETQYF,TGTGCCAGCAGCGTAGCAACTAGCCAAGAGACCCAGTACTTC
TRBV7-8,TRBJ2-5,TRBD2,CASSSIGGAEETQYF,TGTGCCAGCAGCTCCATCGGGGGGGCCGAGGAGACCCAGTACTTC
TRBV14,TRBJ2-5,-,CASSQDIRTEHQETQYF,TGTGCCAGCAGCCAAGATATTAGGACAGAGCATCAAGAGACCCAGTACTTC
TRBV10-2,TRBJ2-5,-,CASSVAGETQYF,TGCGCCAGCAGTGTGGCCGGGGAGACCCAGTACTTC
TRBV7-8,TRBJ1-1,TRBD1,CASSSQTGGTEAFF,TGTGCCAGCAGCTCCCAGACAGGGGGCACTGAAGCTTTCTTT
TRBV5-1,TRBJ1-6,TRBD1,CASSTGTGPNSPLHF,TGCGCCAGCAGTACCGGGACAGGCCCAAATTCACCCCTCCACTTT
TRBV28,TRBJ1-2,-,CASSLPRYGYTF,TGTGCCAGCAGTTTACCCCGCTATGGCTACACCTTC
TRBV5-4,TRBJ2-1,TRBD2,CASSLGGGGRVNEQFF,TGTGCCAGCAGCCTGGGAGGGGGCGGGAGGGTCAATGAGCAGTTCTTC
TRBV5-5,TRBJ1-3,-,CASSLGPGSSGNTIYF,TGTGCCAGCAGCTTGGGCCCTGGGAGCTCTGGAAACACCATATATTTT
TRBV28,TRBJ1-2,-,CASHEGGGYGYTF,TGTGCCAGCCACGAGGGGGGGGGATATGGCTACACCTTC
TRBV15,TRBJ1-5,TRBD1,CATSTAGTGDFQPQHF,TGTGCCACCAGCACAGCCGGGACAGGGGATTTTCAGCCCCAGCATTTT
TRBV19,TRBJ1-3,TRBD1,CATRDRGLSGNTIYF,TGTGCCACCCGGGACAGGGGGTTGTCTGGAAACACCATATATTTT
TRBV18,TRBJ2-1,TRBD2,CASSVGTSGGPHEQFF,TGTGCCAGCTCAGTTGGGACTAGCGGGGGCCCCCATGAGCAGTTCTTC
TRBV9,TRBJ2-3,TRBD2,CASSVELAGTDTQYF,TGTGCCAGCAGCGTAGAACTAGCGGGAACAGATACGCAGTATTTT
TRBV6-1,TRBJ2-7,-,CASRMTGSDEQYF,TGTGCCAGCAGGATGACAGGTTCCGACGAGCAGTACTTC
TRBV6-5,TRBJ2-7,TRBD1,CASSQSQGAGEQYF,TGTGCCAGCAGTCAATCACAGGGGGCGGGTGAGCAGTACTTC
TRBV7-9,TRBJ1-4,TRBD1,CASSLGQGAEKLFF,TGTGCCAGCAGCCTAGGACAGGGGGCTGAAAAACTGTTTTTT
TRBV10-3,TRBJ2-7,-,CAISEWASSYEQYF,TGTGCCATCAGTGAGTGGGCGAGCTCCTACGAGCAGTACTTC
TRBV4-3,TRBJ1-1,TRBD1,CASSQDPGGEGARNTEAFF,TGCGCCAGCAGCCAAGATCCGGGTGGCGAGGGGGCAAGGAACACTGAAGCTTTCTTT
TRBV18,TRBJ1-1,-,CASSEAGGQAFF,TGTGCCAGCTCGGAGGCCGGGGGGCAAGCTTTCTTT
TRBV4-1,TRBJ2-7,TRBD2,CASSTKPGLAGESAYEQYF,TGCGCCAGCTCGACCAAACCGGGACTAGCGGGAGAGTCCGCCTACGAGCAGTACTTC